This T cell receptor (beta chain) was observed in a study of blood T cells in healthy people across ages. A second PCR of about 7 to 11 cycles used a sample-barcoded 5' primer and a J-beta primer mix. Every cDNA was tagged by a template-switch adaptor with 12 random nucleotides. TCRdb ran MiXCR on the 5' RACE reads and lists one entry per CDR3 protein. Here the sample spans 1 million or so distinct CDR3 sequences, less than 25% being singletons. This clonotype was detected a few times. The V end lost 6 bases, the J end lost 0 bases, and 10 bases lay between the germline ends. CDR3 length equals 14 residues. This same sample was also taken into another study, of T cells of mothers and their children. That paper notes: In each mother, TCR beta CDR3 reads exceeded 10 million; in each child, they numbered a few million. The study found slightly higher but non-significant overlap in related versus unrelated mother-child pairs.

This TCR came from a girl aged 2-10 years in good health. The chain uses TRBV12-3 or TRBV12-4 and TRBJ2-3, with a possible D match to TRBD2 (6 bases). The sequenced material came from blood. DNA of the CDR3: TGTGCCAGCAGCGGGAGAGTCAGCACAGATACGCAGTATTTT. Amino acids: CASSGRVSTDTQYF.